This T cell receptor beta chain is drawn from a study of response to subunit inactivated influenza vaccine. A few counts support this clonotype. Germline lookup yields CDR1 LGHDT and CDR2 YNNKEL (reference sequence). With 2 bases removed from V and 9 bases from J, the gap between germline ends came to 14 bases. The CDR3 runs to 14 residues. One entry per CDR3 protein results from TCRdb running MiXCR on the RT-PCR reads. The data hold roughly 620,000 distinct CDR3 sequences, with roughly 10% observed a single time. These sequences were also reported in another study, on T cells expressing NK-cell markers. That paper notes: Beta-chain TCR cDNA was generated via 5'RACE template switching with UMIs. HCMV seropositivity characterized most of the eight sequenced donors, and seronegativity one. The dominant NKG2C+ clonotypes represented about 1.0-7.0% of CD8+ T cells in several donors. The study did not resolve the HCMV specificity of expanded NKG2C+ T cell clones.

The source material was PBMCs from blood, sampled on the day of vaccination. This chain links TRBV3-1 with TRBJ2-1, with D possibly TRBD2 on 6 matching bases. This receptor was identified in a man aged 50-60 years who received an inactivated influenza vaccine. The CDR3 is CASSQLGRRGEQFF. CDR3 DNA: TGTGCCAGCAGCCAACTTGGGAGGCGGGGTGAGCAGTTCTTC.